This entry lists 19 T cell receptor beta chains sequenced from one sample in a study of blood T cell repertoires in COVID-19. Here immunoSEQ multiplex PCR was the method, and the copy in TCRdb shows in-frame clones only, minus some. The table has roughly 160,000 clones, 79% seen once. The sequenced sample consisted of peripheral blood. These receptors originate from an older woman with COVID-19, enrolled during active disease.

The chain couples TRBV9 to TRBJ2-1; TRBD2 matches at 10 bases. V lost 0 bases, J lost 8 bases, and 5 bases stayed unmatched. Germline CDR1 and CDR2: SGDLS and YYNGEE. The CDR3 loop spans 15 amino acids. Here the CDR3 reads CASSVALAGFYEQFF. In DNA form, the CDR3 reads TGTGCCAGCAGCGTAGCACTAGCGGGGTTTTATGAGCAGTTCTTC.

On this clone itself: This CDR3 is also generated by other DNA sequences in the sample. V is TRBV12-3 or TRBV12-4 and J is TRBJ1-2, with 7 bases that match TRBD1. The CDR3 contains 13 residues. The J segment lost 8 bases and the V segment lost 5 bases, leaving 8 bases of the junction unmatched. As DNA, the CDR3 is TGTGCCAGCAGTCTTGGAGGGGACAGAGGCTACACCTTC. Residues: CASSLGGDRGYTF.

The chain employs TRBV6-6 and TRBJ1-2; 10 nucleotides agree with TRBD1. Germline V gene lookup returns CDR1 MNHNY and CDR2 SVGAGI (reference sequence). The length of the CDR3 is 19 residues. Trimming cost V 5 bases and J 2 bases; bases outside gene matches: 17. This CDR3 reads CASSPFSSRDRGRNYGYTF. CDR3 sequence (DNA): TGTGCCAGCAGTCCTTTTTCGTCCCGGGACAGGGGAAGGAACTATGGCTACACCTTC.

V gene TRBV4-2 combines with J gene TRBJ1-1; D unresolved. V was clipped by 1 base and J by 5 bases, with 14 bases between them. Germline CDR1 LGHNA, CDR2 YNFKEQ. This CDR3 has 15 residues. This chain's CDR3 is CASSQVVLGGTEAFF. The DNA for the CDR3 is TGTGCCAGCAGCCAAGTTGTCTTGGGAGGTACTGAAGCTTTCTTT.

The CDR3, as DNA: TGTGCCAGCAGCTCCGGCCAAGGGGCCGGAAAGACCCAGTACTTC. Protein: CASSSGQGAGKTQYF. This chain uses TRBV7-8 with TRBJ2-5; D perhaps matches TRBD1 (5 bases). Per germline, CDR1 SGHVS and CDR2 FQNEAQ. CDR3 length: 15 residues. V gave up 4 bases and J gave up 6 bases, with 18 bases separating them. The full variable domain, rest sourced from reference TRBV7-8 and TRBJ2-5, is GAGVSQSPRYKVAKRGQDVALRCDPISGHVSLFWYQQALGQGPEFLTYFQNEAQLDKSGLPSDRFFAERPEGSVSTLKIQRTQQEDSAVYLCASSSGQGAGKTQYFGPGTRLLVL.

The chain combines TRBV9 with TRBJ2-2, with D maybe TRBD2 (5 bases). This CDR3 contains 15 residues. The V end was cut by 3 bases, the J end by 4 bases, with 13 bases between. The germline CDR1 and CDR2 sequences are SGDLS and YYNGEE. The CDR3 DNA is TGTGCCAGCAGCGCAGTAGCGATCGGCACCGGGGAGCTGTTTTTT. Its translation is CASSAVAIGTGELFF.

The rearrangement joins TRBV28 to TRBJ2-2; D perhaps matches TRBD1 (5 bases). The CDR3 totals 16 residues. Between the trimmed V and J ends, which lost 6 bases and 1 base, there was a span of 15 bases. Germline V gives CDR1 MDHEN, CDR2 SYDVKM. The CDR3 bases are TGTGCCAGCAGCCTAGGCGCAGGGTTGAACACCGGGGAGCTGTTTTTT. Its protein is CASSLGAGLNTGELFF.

V gene TRBV12-3 or TRBV12-4 combines with J gene TRBJ2-7; D is unclear. V lost 3 bases and J lost 3, with 9 bases in between. This CDR3 has 13 residues. The CDR3 region is CASSFLGVYEQYF. The CDR3 coding sequence is TGTGCCAGCAGTTTTTTAGGAGTCTACGAGCAGTACTTC.

The rearrangement uses TRBV6-5 and TRBJ1-3; D gene ambiguous. Germline-derived CDR1 and CDR2 are MNHEY and SVGAGI. The CDR3 has 15 residues. Trimming removed 2 bases from V and 0 bases from J, with 8 bases in between. The CDR3 sequence is CASSYDLGSGNTIYF. CDR3 nucleotides: TGTGCCAGCAGTTACGACTTGGGCTCTGGAAACACCATATATTTT.

The chain couples TRBV27 to TRBJ1-5; D is ambiguous. Trimming stripped 1 base from V and 2 bases from J, with 15 bases between. Germline V gene sequence: CDR1 MNHEY, CDR2 SMNVEV (reference sequence). This CDR3 has 17 amino acids. DNA of the CDR3: TGTGCCAGCAGTTTATATAGGACTCCTTATCGCAATCAGCCCCAGCATTTT. Its translation: CASSLYRTPYRNQPQHF.

The chain is built from TRBV28 and TRBJ1-5, with 7 bases that match TRBD1. Trimming removed 2 bases from V and 1 base from J; junction bases left unmatched: 2. CDR3 length: 15 amino acids. Germline V gene lookup returns CDR1 MDHEN and CDR2 SYDVKM. DNA of the CDR3: TGTGCCAGCAGTTTAATGACAGGGAGCAATCAGCCCCAGCATTTT. It encodes CASSLMTGSNQPQHF.

This clone was seen a single time. The chain links TRBV5-1 to TRBJ1-1, with D maybe TRBD1 (6 bases). The CDR3 sequence is 14 residues long. The V end was cut by 4 bases, the J end by 2 bases, with 12 bases between. Germline lookup yields CDR1 SGHRS and CDR2 YFSETQ. CDR3 sequence: CASSPGQTNTEAFF. DNA for the CDR3: TGCGCCAGCAGCCCCGGACAGACTAACACTGAAGCTTTCTTT.

J is TRBJ2-2 and V is TRBV10-3; 8 bases are shared with TRBD1. V gave up 6 bases and J gave up 2 bases; unmatched junction bases: 5. The V gene's germline CDR1 is ENHRY and CDR2 SYGVKD. This CDR3 spans 15 amino acids. In DNA form, the CDR3 reads TGTGCCATCAGGGGACAGGACCCAAACACCGGGGAGCTGTTTTTT. It yields the protein CAIRGQDPNTGELFF.

The chain has TRBV5-4 and TRBJ2-6; D is possibly TRBD2 (5 bases). CDR3 length equals 16 residues. The germline V and J ends were trimmed by 5 bases and 0 bases, with 12 bases remaining between them. In germline, CDR1 is SGHNT, CDR2 YYREEE (reference sequence). The CDR3 loop is CASRGGLSSGANVLTF. In DNA, the CDR3 is TGTGCCAGCAGGGGCGGGTTGTCCTCTGGGGCCAACGTCCTGACTTTC.

The chain couples TRBV7-9 to TRBJ2-1; D is perhaps TRBD2 (7 bases). V gave up 7 bases and J gave up 5 bases, with 18 bases separating them. Germline V gene lookup returns CDR1 SEHNR and CDR2 FQNEAQ (reference sequence). This CDR3 spans 15 amino acids. CDR3 bases: TGTGCCAGCATCGGGGGGCTAGCGGAGGACAATGAGCAGTTCTTC. This gives the protein CASIGGLAEDNEQFF.

The CDR3 is CASSTGAYNTEAFF. As DNA, the CDR3 is TGTGCCAGCAGCACAGGGGCTTATAACACTGAAGCTTTCTTT. This chain connects TRBV7-2 to TRBJ1-1; 7 bases match TRBD1. CDR3 length: 14 amino acids. Trimming cost V 5 bases and J 2 bases; bases outside gene matches: 5. Germline CDR1 reads SGHTA; CDR2 reads FQGNSA. Based on the CDR3 plus reference TRBV7-2 and TRBJ1-1, the full variable domain is GAGVSQSPSNKVTEKGKDVELRCDPISGHTALYWYRQSLGQGLEFLIYFQGNSAPDKSGLPSDRFSAERTGGSVSTLTIQRTQQEDSAVYLCASSTGAYNTEAFFGQGTRLTVV.

The CDR3 protein is CASSQIGETEAFF. The DNA of the CDR3 is TGTGCCAGCAGCCAAATAGGAGAGACTGAAGCTTTCTTT. The chain links TRBV3-1 (or the pseudogene TRBV3-2) to TRBJ1-1, with D unclear. The ends were cut back, 2 bases at V and 5 bases at J, with 9 bases in the middle. This CDR3 is 13 amino acids long. The germline V gene has CDR1 LGHDT and CDR2 YNNKEL (reference sequence).

The rearrangement joins TRBV13 to TRBJ2-3; D unclear. CDR1 and CDR2 from the germline V gene are PRHDT and FYEKMQ (reference sequence). The CDR3 contains 16 residues. Trimming removed 4 bases at V and 0 bases at J, with 14 bases between. In nucleotides, the CDR3 is TGTGCCAGCAGCTCCGCTCAGGTTTCCAGCACAGATACGCAGTATTTT. This gives the protein CASSSAQVSSTDTQYF.

V usage is TRBV30 and J usage is TRBJ2-3; 11 nucleotides match TRBD2. Trimming removed 0 bases from V and 6 bases from J; junction bases left unmatched: 11. Germline V gene sequence: CDR1 GTSNPN, CDR2 SVGIG (reference sequence). CDR3 size: 17 residues. The CDR3 region has the DNA TGTGCCTGGAGTGTAAAATCGAGTCTAGCGGGAGGCGATACGCAGTATTTT. It specifies CAWSVKSSLAGGDTQYF.